This T cell receptor beta chain was sequenced for a study of CD8+ T cells in alopecia areata. Treatment meaning: oral pan-JAK inhibitor, 5-10 mg twice daily. There are 12 residues in the CDR3. From germline, CDR1 is SGHDN and CDR2 FVKESK. V was clipped by 3 bases and J by 4 bases, with 7 bases between them. The authors extracted RNA and reverse transcribed it into cDNA as the sequencing template. Clones were read by immunoSEQ multiplex PCR, and TCRdb kept only the in-frame ones, dropping some. The top ten clones hold more than 25% of a sample with roughly 120,000 clones, roughly 50% of them seen once.

This clonotype originated in a human donor with alopecia areata. The input for sequencing was CD8+ T cells sorted from blood, taken at week 4, from a patient treated with tofacitinib. The chain recombines TRBV14 with TRBJ2-7; D is unresolved. In DNA, the CDR3 is TGTGCCAGCAGCCATTACGTGTACGAGCAGTACTTC. Translation: CASSHYVYEQYF.